These T cell receptor beta chains were read from a single sample in a study of T cells after posttransplantation cyclophosphamide. Profiled with immunoSEQ multiplex PCR; TCRdb holds only in-frame clones, not every one. The data show approximately 23,000 clones, with about 97% seen just once and less than 0.15% held by the top ten. The specimen was naive CD4+ T cells sorted from PBMCs. These receptors all stem from a middle-aged man in good health, CMV-negative, and a related stem cell transplant donor. Each CDR3 is given with its conserved first and last residue. The order of the fields is V gene, D gene, clone size, J gene, CDR3 DNA, CDR3 protein. A D gene is named only where the DNA matches it firmly. Rows give clone size only sometimes, using once, few, many, or a class for an expanded clone.

>TRBV15|NA|NA|TRBJ1-5
TGTGCCACCAGCAGAGAGAGCGGGTCCCCATATCAGCCCCAGCATTTT
CATSRESGSPYQPQHF
>TRBV13|NA|NA|TRBJ2-7
TGTGCCAGCAGCTCGGACAGCGACTACGAGCAGTACTTC
CASSSDSDYEQYF
>TRBV10-3|TRBD2|NA|TRBJ2-1
TGTGCCACCCGGTCCGGGGCGGGGGACTCCTACAATGAGCAGTTCTTC
CATRSGAGDSYNEQFF
>TRBV2|TRBD2|NA|TRBJ2-4
TGTGCCAGCAAAGGGACTAGCGGGGGGGCCCCATTAGCCAAAAACATTCAGTACTTC
CASKGTSGGAPLAKNIQYF
>TRBV7-9|NA|NA|TRBJ1-2
TGTGCCAGCAGCTCTGGCGGAATGGGCTATGGCTACACCTTC
CASSSGGMGYGYTF
>TRBV10-3|TRBD1|NA|TRBJ2-6
TGTGCCATCAGTGGCCGGGACAGGGGATCCCACTCTGGGGCCAACGTCCTGACTTTC
CAISGRDRGSHSGANVLTF
>TRBV19|NA|NA|TRBJ1-5
TGTGCCAGTAGGCCCGGGACGGGGGGCAATCAGCCCCAGCATTTT
CASRPGTGGNQPQHF
>TRBV9|TRBD2|NA|TRBJ2-7
TGTGCCAGCAGCGTAGAACCTAGCGGGGGGGCAATCGAGCAGTACTTC
CASSVEPSGGAIEQYF
>TRBV9|NA|NA|TRBJ2-1
TGTGCCAGCAGCGCATTGGGGCAGAATAACTACAATGAGCAGTTCTTC
CASSALGQNNYNEQFF
>TRBV7-3|NA|once|TRBJ2-2
TGTGCCAGCAGCCGGGGGACCGCTAACACCGGGGAGCTGTTTTTT
CASSRGTANTGELFF
>TRBV15|NA|once|TRBJ2-7
TGTGCCACAACTGTCGGAGGGGACAGCATCTACGAGCAGTACTTC
CATTVGGDSIYEQYF
>TRBV7-2|NA|NA|TRBJ2-1
TGTGCCAGCAGCTGGAGGGGGCACGTCGATGAGCAGTTCTTC
CASSWRGHVDEQFF
>TRBV14|TRBD2|NA|TRBJ2-3
TGTGCCAGCAGCCAAGATAATGGCGGGAGGGCAGGAGATACGCAGTATTTT
CASSQDNGGRAGDTQYF
>TRBV7-3|NA|NA|TRBJ2-1
TGTGCCAGCAGCTTAGGAACAGTACAGTTCTTC
CASSLGTVQFF
>TRBV13|NA|NA|TRBJ2-7
TGTGCCAGCAGCCCTCTTCTATGGGACAAAAGTTACGAGCAGTACTTC
CASSPLLWDKSYEQYF
>TRBV5-1|NA|NA|TRBJ2-6
TGCGCCAGCAGCCCGGGTCCCTCTGGGGCCAACGTCCTGACTTTC
CASSPGPSGANVLTF
>TRBV10-3|TRBD2|NA|TRBJ2-2
TGTGCCATCACCCCCGGGGGGGGAACCGGGGAGCTGTTTTTT
CAITPGGGTGELFF
>TRBV29-1|NA|NA|TRBJ1-5
TGCAGCGTTGTTGAGGGAAACAATCAGCCCCAGCATTTT
CSVVEGNNQPQHF
>TRBV7-2|TRBD1|NA|TRBJ1-1
TGTGCCAGCACCGTCGACAGGGCCACCATGAACACTGAAGCTTTCTTT
CASTVDRATMNTEAFF
>TRBV4-2|NA|NA|TRBJ2-3
TGTGCCAGCAGCCAAGAGACTTCGGCCAACACAGATACGCAGTATTTT
CASSQETSANTDTQYF
>TRBV11-1|NA|NA|TRBJ1-2
TGTGCCAGCAGCCTAGACGGGGACTATGGCTACACCTTC
CASSLDGDYGYTF
>TRBV7-3|TRBD1|NA|TRBJ1-2
TGTGCCAGCAGCCCTTTTGCCGGGACAGGGGGCGATGGCTACACCTTC
CASSPFAGTGGDGYTF
>TRBV9|TRBD1|NA|TRBJ1-5
TGTGCCAGCAGCCCTGGGACAGGGGATCAGCCCCAGCATTTT
CASSPGTGDQPQHF
>TRBV7-9|NA|NA|TRBJ2-5
TGTGCCAGCAGCTTAAGTGTGTCCGCCCAGTACCAAGAGACCCAGTACTTC
CASSLSVSAQYQETQYF
>TRBV21-1|NA|NA|TRBJ1-2
TGTGCCAGCAGCAATCCTTCCGACAGGGGCTTATATGGCTACACCTTC
CASSNPSDRGLYGYTF
>TRBV6-5|NA|NA|TRBJ1-2
TGTGCCAGCAGTTACAGGGGCCCTACCTATGGCTACACCTTC
CASSYRGPTYGYTF
>TRBV5-4|TRBD1|NA|TRBJ2-5
TGTGCCAGCAGCCCCGTTCCGGGACAGGGACTGGCACAGGAGACCCAGTACTTC
CASSPVPGQGLAQETQYF
>TRBV5-1|TRBD1|NA|TRBJ1-5
TGCGCCAGCAGCTTTGGGACAGGGGGTAGCAATCAGCCCCAGCATTTT
CASSFGTGGSNQPQHF
>TRBV5-4|TRBD2|NA|TRBJ2-3
TGTGCCAGCAGACCCGGACTAGCGGGGGGGCCGAACACAGATACGCAGTATTTT
CASRPGLAGGPNTDTQYF
>TRBV29-1|TRBD2|NA|TRBJ2-3
TGCAGCGTTGACTTGCGGGGGGGACGCTGGGATACGCAGTATTTT
CSVDLRGGRWDTQYF